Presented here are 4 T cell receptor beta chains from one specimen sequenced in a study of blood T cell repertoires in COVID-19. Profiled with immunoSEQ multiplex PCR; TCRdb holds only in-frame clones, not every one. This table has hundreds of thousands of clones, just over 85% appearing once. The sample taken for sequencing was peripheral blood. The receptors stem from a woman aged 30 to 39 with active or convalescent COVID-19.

The CDR3 DNA reads as TGTGCCAGTAGGGGGGGCCGGTCCCAGTACTTC. Residues: CASRGGRSQYF. The chain joins TRBV3-1 (or the pseudogene TRBV3-2) to TRBJ2-5, with TRBD2 as a possible D gene (7 bases). CDR3 length: 11 amino acids. CDR1 LGHDT and CDR2 YNNKEL come from the germline V gene (reference sequence). With 9 bases removed from V and 9 bases from J, the gap between germline ends came to 14 bases.

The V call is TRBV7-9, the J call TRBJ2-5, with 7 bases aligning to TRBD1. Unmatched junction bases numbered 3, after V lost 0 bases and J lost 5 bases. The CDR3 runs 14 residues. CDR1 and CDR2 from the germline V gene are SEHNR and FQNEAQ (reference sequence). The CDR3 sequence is CASSLAGGLETQYF. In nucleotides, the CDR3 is TGTGCCAGCAGCTTAGCAGGGGGCCTGGAGACCCAGTACTTC.

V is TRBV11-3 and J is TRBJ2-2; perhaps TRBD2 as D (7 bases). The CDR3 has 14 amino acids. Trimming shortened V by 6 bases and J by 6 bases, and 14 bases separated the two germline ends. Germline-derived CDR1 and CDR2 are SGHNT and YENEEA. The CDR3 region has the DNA TGTGCCAGCAGTTCCTGGGAGGGGGCCGGGGAGCTGTTTTTT. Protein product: CASSSWEGAGELFF.

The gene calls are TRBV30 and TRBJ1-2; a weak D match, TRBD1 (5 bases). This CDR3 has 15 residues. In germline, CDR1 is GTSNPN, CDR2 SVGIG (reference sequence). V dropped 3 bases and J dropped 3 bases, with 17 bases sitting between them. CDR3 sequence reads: CAWRDTGSPHYGYTF. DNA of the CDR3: TGTGCCTGGAGGGACACAGGCTCCCCCCACTATGGCTACACCTTC.